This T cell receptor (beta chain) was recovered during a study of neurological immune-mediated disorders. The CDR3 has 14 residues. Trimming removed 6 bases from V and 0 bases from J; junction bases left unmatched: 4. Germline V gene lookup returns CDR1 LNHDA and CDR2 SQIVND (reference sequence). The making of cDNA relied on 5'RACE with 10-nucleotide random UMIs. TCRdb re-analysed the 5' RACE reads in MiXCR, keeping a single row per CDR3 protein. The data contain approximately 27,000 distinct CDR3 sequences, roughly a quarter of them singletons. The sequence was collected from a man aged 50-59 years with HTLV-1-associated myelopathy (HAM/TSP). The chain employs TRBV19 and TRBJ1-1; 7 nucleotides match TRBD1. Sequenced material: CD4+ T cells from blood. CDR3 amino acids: CASSPGGLNTEAFF. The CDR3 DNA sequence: TGTGCCAGTAGCCCAGGGGGATTGAACACTGAAGCTTTCTTT.